This TCR beta chain is from a study of breast tumors, draining lymph nodes, adjacent tissues. Breast cancer patients provided tissue from their axillary draining lymph nodes. Study-wide points: Tumor and nontumor repertoires were significantly more similar in luminal-like than in basal-like breast cancer. That most tumor T cells come from lymph nodes remained unproven. Most tumor T cells seemingly derive from lymph node, then expand in tumor. Tumors had less TCR diversity than lymph nodes, more than nontumor tissue.

Germline V lookup: CDR1 KGHDR, CDR2 SFDVKD. CDR3 length: 15 residues. Trimming removed 5 bases from V and 13 bases from J; junction bases left unmatched: 16. TCRdb called the multiplex PCR reads again in MiXCR, with one record for every CDR3 protein. The table lists fewer than 90,000 distinct CDR3 sequences, 25% to 35% of them singletons, with 8% to 9% in the top ten. This clonotype was observed at least ten times. What it binds is unknown. The chain employs TRBV24-1 and TRBJ2-4; TRBD2 matches 7 bases. The specimen sequenced was axillary lymph node tissue. This receptor was taken from a female donor with breast cancer. Some clones in this sample may be carry-over from other donors' samples. The CDR3 is CATSAQGAGRERQYF. The CDR3 DNA follows: TGTGCCACCAGTGCCCAAGGAGCGGGGCGGGAGAGGCAGTACTTC.